A selection of T cell receptor beta chains follows, all from one sample in a study of blood T cell repertoires in COVID-19. TCRdb's copy holds only in-frame clones and misses some; the assay was immunoSEQ multiplex PCR. The repertoire includes approximately 120,000 clones, about 74% of them detected once, and approximately 5.9% sits in the top ten. Material for sequencing was peripheral blood. These receptors were taken from a man of 80 years or more with COVID-19, enrolled during active disease. Each CDR3 is given with its conserved first and last residue. The D gene is left open where the match is weak. Some rows have no size entry. The others give once, few or many, or a class for an expanded clone.

j_call d_call clone_size v_call cdr3_aa cdr3_nt
TRBJ2-2 - - TRBV7-3 CASSLRGLNTGELFF TGTGCCAGCAGCTTAAGGGGGCTCAACACCGGGGAGCTGTTTTTT
TRBJ1-5 TRBD1 - TRBV6-2/TRBV6-3 CASSYSMDRGFFNQPQHF TGTGCCAGCAGTTACTCGATGGACAGGGGGTTTTTCAATCAGCCCCAGCATTTT
TRBJ2-2 TRBD1 - TRBV24-1 CATRSAGGTNTGELFF TGTGCCACCAGATCCGCAGGGGGTACGAACACCGGGGAGCTGTTTTTT
TRBJ1-1 TRBD1 - TRBV10-3 CAIRDRDTEAFF TGTGCCATCAGGGACAGGGACACTGAAGCTTTCTTT
TRBJ2-3 - - TRBV27 CASRGSAYTDTQYF TGTGCCAGCAGGGGTAGCGCTTACACAGATACGCAGTATTTT
TRBJ2-5 - - TRBV7-3 CASSPLPPGLGQETQYF TGTGCCAGCAGCCCTCTTCCCCCAGGGCTTGGCCAAGAGACCCAGTACTTC
TRBJ1-4 TRBD1 - TRBV7-9 CASSLDRGREKLFF TGTGCCAGCAGCCTGGACAGGGGGCGCGAAAAACTGTTTTTT
TRBJ1-5 TRBD1 - TRBV4-2 CASSQRDRDNQPQHF TGTGCCAGCAGCCAACGTGACAGGGACAATCAGCCCCAGCATTTT
TRBJ2-4 TRBD2 - TRBV19 CASRPGTSQGGRDIQYF TGTGCCAGTCGCCCCGGGACTAGCCAGGGAGGGCGGGACATTCAGTACTTC
TRBJ2-1 TRBD2 - TRBV6-1 CASSESSGSPYNEQFF TGTGCCAGCAGTGAATCTAGCGGGAGCCCCTACAATGAGCAGTTCTTC
TRBJ1-5 TRBD1 - TRBV4-3 CASSRITGGDQPQHF TGCGCCAGCAGCCGGATAACAGGGGGCGATCAGCCCCAGCATTTT
TRBJ1-2 - few TRBV7-8 CASSPVPGQVDGYTF TGTGCCAGCAGCCCCGTTCCCGGCCAGGTGGATGGCTACACCTTC
TRBJ2-2 TRBD2 - TRBV7-2 CASSLAGLGGTGELFF TGTGCCAGCAGTTTAGCGGGACTCGGCGGGACCGGGGAGCTGTTTTTT
TRBJ2-1 TRBD1 - TRBV7-3 CASSPRQGVNNEQFF TGTGCCAGCAGCCCTCGACAGGGGGTGAACAATGAGCAGTTCTTC
TRBJ2-7 TRBD2 - TRBV2 CASSEAGLGTYEQYF TGTGCCAGCAGCGAGGCTGGACTAGGCACCTACGAGCAGTACTTC
TRBJ2-1 - - TRBV18 CASSPGLNSYNEQFF TGTGCCAGCTCACCAGGGCTAAACTCCTACAATGAGCAGTTCTTC
TRBJ2-2 TRBD1 few TRBV14 CASSQEGQGAAGELFF TGTGCCAGCAGCCAAGAAGGACAGGGAGCGGCCGGGGAGCTGTTTTTT
TRBJ2-3 - - TRBV7-2 CASGFRGLDTQYF TGTGCCAGCGGCTTTAGAGGGTTAGATACGCAGTATTTT
TRBJ2-7 - - TRBV27 CASSFSRGASYEQYF TGTGCCAGCAGTTTTTCCAGGGGAGCCTCCTACGAGCAGTACTTC
TRBJ2-5 - few TRBV24-1 CATSGARQGRGETQYF TGTGCCACCAGTGGTGCCCGACAGGGGAGGGGAGAGACCCAGTACTTC
TRBJ2-5 TRBD1 - TRBV27 CASSLGYRGVGETQYF TGTGCCAGCAGTTTGGGATACAGGGGGGTCGGGGAGACCCAGTACTTC
TRBJ1-6 - - TRBV19 CASSIGGASGNSPLHF TGTGCCAGTAGTATAGGGGGAGCCTCGGGGAATTCACCCCTCCACTTT
TRBJ2-6 TRBD2 - TRBV6-4 CASTPSGGGSGANVLTF TGTGCCAGCACTCCCTCGGGAGGCGGGTCTGGGGCCAACGTCCTGACTTTC
TRBJ2-5 TRBD2 once TRBV28 CASSITGLAEETQYF TGTGCCAGCAGTATAACGGGACTAGCAGAAGAGACCCAGTACTTC